Each of the 8 T cell receptor beta chains below was sequenced from the same sample in a study of circulating CD8 cells and anti-PD-1 response in melanoma. The QIAseq Immune Repertoire TCR panel built the libraries from about 14 ng of total RNA. Each CDR3 protein is one row after TCRdb ran MiXCR on the reads. The sample has several hundred distinct CDR3 sequences; 5.5% are singletons. Four subsets defined by PD-1 and/or TIGIT were sorted from live CD3+CD8+TCRalphabeta+ cells. Here the sequenced sample was CD8+ T cells from PBMCs, taken at baseline or after one month of anti-PD-1 therapy (not recorded which). Receptors were obtained from a human donor with melanoma.

In its sample, this clonotype is medium-sized. This chain connects TRBV28 to TRBJ2-7; possibly TRBD2 for D (6 bases). Trimming took off 6 bases at V and 6 bases at J, with 24 bases between the two ends. CDR1 is MDHEN, CDR2 SYDVKM, per germline. This CDR3 spans 16 amino acids. As DNA, the CDR3 is TGTGCCAGCAGCCTAATGTTGCCGTCGGCGGGAACCGAGCAGTACTTC. This sequence encodes CASSLMLPSAGTEQYF.

Relative to its sample, this clonotype is large (0.1 to 1%). This chain connects TRBV24-1 to TRBJ2-1; D gene uncertain. The length of the CDR3 is 15 residues. Germline lookup yields CDR1 KGHDR and CDR2 SFDVKD. The V gene lost 3 bases and the J gene lost 4 bases, with 12 bases spanning the gap. In DNA form, the CDR3 reads TGTGCCACCAGTGATAACCCGGACGTGTACAATGAGCAGTTCTTC. Encoded protein: CATSDNPDVYNEQFF.

This clonotype is judged medium-sized (0.01 to 0.1%). The CDR3 loop is CASTVVLAGAGEQFF. As DNA, the CDR3 is TGTGCCAGCACGGTCGTTCTAGCGGGGGCAGGGGAGCAGTTCTTC. The V gene is TRBV2, the J gene TRBJ2-1; 10 bases match TRBD2. The CDR3 totals 15 residues. CDR1 is SNHLY, CDR2 FYNNEI, per germline. Germline trimming cut 7 bases from V and 10 bases from J; bases unmatched to any gene: 13.

By sample share, this clonotype is large. This sequence joins TRBV12-3 or TRBV12-4 and TRBJ2-5, with D possibly TRBD2 on 7 matching bases. The V end lost 5 bases, the J end lost 3 bases, and 19 bases lay between the germline ends. The CDR3 extends over 16 amino acids. CDR3 bases: TGTGCCAGCAGTCAACCCCGGGGGGCGGTGGAAGAGACCCAGTACTTC. Protein: CASSQPRGAVEETQYF.

This clonotype is large (0.1 to 1%) in the sample. This chain joins TRBV27 and TRBJ2-3, with D possibly TRBD2 on 5 matching bases. Trimming pared 8 bases from V and 5 bases from J, leaving 14 bases between. The CDR3 length is 13 residues. CDR1 and CDR2 from the germline V gene are MNHEY and SMNVEV (reference sequence). The CDR3 bases are TGTGCCAGCCAACTAGAAGGGCAAGATACGCAGTATTTT. This encodes CASQLEGQDTQYF.

By share, this clonotype ranks as large. The chain links TRBV4-1 to TRBJ2-5, with 8 bases identical to TRBD1. V shed 1 base and J 2 bases; nucleotides not matched to a gene: 9. The length of the CDR3 is 17 residues. From germline, CDR1 is MGHRA and CDR2 YSYEKL. This chain's CDR3 is CASSQAGTGIFQETQYF. The CDR3 DNA sequence: TGCGCCAGCAGCCAAGCCGGGACAGGCATTTTTCAAGAGACCCAGTACTTC.

This clonotype ranks as large. The V and J genes are TRBV9 and TRBJ2-3; 13 bases are shared with TRBD2. The CDR3 length is 16 residues. Germline V gives CDR1 SGDLS, CDR2 YYNGEE. J lost 4 bases, V lost 4 bases, and 6 bases had no gene match. The CDR3: CASSPLTSGGADTQYF. The CDR3 DNA is TGTGCCAGCAGCCCCCTCACTAGCGGGGGGGCAGATACGCAGTATTTT.

By share of the sample, this clonotype is large. The rearrangement uses TRBV28 and TRBJ2-7; D might be TRBD1 (5 bases). Trimming shortened V by 3 bases and J by 2 bases, and 8 bases separated the two germline ends. Germline V gives CDR1 MDHEN, CDR2 SYDVKM. The CDR3 has 13 residues. In nucleotides, the CDR3 is TGTGCCAGCAGTTTTCAGGGTACCTACGAGCAGTACTTC. Translation: CASSFQGTYEQYF.